The clone carrying this T cell receptor beta chain showed up just a few times. The data originate from a study of T cell changes during pregnancy in multiple sclerosis. The CDR3 runs to 16 residues. Produced via immunoSEQ multiplex PCR; TCRdb's table is partial and in-frame only. The sample holds 40,000 to 55,000 clones, 92% seen once. This sequence originates from a female donor with multiple sclerosis, enrolled in a pregnancy study. Sequenced here: CD4+ T cells from peripheral blood mononuclear cells, sampled in the third trimester of pregnancy. This rearrangement joins TRBV21-1 to TRBJ1-6; TRBD1 is the table's D call, not checked against the DNA. TRBV21-1 represents a pseudogene. The CDR3 region has the DNA TGTGCCAGCCCCGACAGGGGTAGCTCCTATAATTCACCCCTCCACTTT. It yields the protein CASPDRGSSYNSPLHF.